The present T cell receptor (beta chain) was sequenced within a study of T cells in Graves' hyperthyroidism and ophthalmopathy. The V gene lost 2 bases and the J gene lost 0 bases, with 7 bases spanning the gap. The CDR3 has 14 residues. Germline lookup yields CDR1 SGHRS and CDR2 YFSETQ. Amplification yielded TCR beta CDR3 regions, with RNA transcripts as the source. A set of HTBI primers served as the primers for a first-round RT-PCR of the TCR CDR3. TCRdb reprocessed the multiplex PCR reads with MiXCR, giving one entry per CDR3 protein. The data hold 280,000 or so distinct CDR3 sequences, with 13% to 15% observed a single time. This clonotype was detected many times.

The source is a woman aged 45 to 65 with Graves' hyperthyroidism that later progressed to Graves' ophthalmopathy. The sample taken for sequencing was blood. The chain carries TRBV5-1 and TRBJ2-3; no clear D. The CDR3 here is CASSFTASTDTQYF. CDR3 coding DNA: TGCGCCAGCAGCTTCACCGCTAGCACAGATACGCAGTATTTT.